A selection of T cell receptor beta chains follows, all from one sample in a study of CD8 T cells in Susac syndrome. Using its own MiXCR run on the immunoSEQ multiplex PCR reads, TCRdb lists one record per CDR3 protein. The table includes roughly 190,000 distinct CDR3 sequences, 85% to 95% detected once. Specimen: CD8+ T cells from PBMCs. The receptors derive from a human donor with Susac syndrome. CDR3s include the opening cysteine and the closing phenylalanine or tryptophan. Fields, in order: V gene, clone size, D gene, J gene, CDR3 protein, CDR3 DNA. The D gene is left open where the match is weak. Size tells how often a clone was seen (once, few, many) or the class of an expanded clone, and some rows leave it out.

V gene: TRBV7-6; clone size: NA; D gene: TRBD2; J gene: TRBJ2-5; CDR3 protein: CASSYGLGETQYF; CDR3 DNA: TGTGCCAGCAGCTACGGACTAGGAGAGACCCAGTACTTC
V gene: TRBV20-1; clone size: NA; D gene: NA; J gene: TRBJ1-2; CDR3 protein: CSARKGGARGYGYTF; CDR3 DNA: TGCAGTGCTAGAAAGGGGGGGGCTCGGGGCTATGGCTACACCTTC
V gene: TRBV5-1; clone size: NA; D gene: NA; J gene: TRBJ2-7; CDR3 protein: CASSLGWGDASSSYEQYF; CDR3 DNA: TGCGCCAGCAGCTTGGGTTGGGGGGACGCCTCGAGCTCCTACGAGCAGTACTTC
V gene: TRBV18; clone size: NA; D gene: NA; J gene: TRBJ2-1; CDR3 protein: CASSPPSGVGRNEQFF; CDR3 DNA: TGTGCCAGCTCACCACCATCCGGGGTAGGACGGAATGAGCAGTTCTTC
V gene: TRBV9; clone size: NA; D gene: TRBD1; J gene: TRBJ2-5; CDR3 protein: CASSLNGGQEYQETQYF; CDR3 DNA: TGTGCCAGCAGCCTTAATGGGGGACAGGAGTACCAAGAGACCCAGTACTTC
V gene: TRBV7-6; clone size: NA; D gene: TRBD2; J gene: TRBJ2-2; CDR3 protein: CASSSFKTSSGELFF; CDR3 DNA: TGTGCCAGCAGCTCATTTAAGACTAGCTCCGGGGAGCTGTTTTTT
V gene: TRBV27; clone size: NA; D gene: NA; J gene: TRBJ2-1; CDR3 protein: CASSLGGTGYNEQFF; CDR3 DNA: TGTGCCAGCAGTTTGGGCGGGACGGGTTACAATGAGCAGTTCTTC
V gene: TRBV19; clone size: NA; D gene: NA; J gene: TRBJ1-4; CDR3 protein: CASRSPDRGGEKLFF; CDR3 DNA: TGTGCCAGTAGATCCCCGGACAGAGGAGGAGAAAAACTGTTTTTT
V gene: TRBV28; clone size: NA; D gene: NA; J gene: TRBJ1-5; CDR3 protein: CASSTQGVGQPQHF; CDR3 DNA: TGTGCCAGCAGTACACAGGGAGTAGGTCAGCCCCAGCATTTT
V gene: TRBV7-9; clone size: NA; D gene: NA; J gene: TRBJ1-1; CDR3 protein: CASSIHRTDEAFF; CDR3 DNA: TGTGCCAGCAGCATACACAGGACAGATGAAGCTTTCTTT
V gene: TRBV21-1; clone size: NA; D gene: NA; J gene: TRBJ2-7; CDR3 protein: CASSAGQAFPYEQYF; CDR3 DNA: TGTGCCAGCAGTGCGGGACAGGCCTTCCCCTACGAGCAGTACTTC
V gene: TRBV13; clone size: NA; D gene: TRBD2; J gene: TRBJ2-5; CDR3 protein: CASKARTSGSIGETQYF; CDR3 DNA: TGTGCCAGCAAAGCTCGGACTAGCGGGAGTATAGGGGAGACCCAGTACTTC
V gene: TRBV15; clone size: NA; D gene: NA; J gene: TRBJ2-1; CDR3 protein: CATSSDIYSYNEQFF; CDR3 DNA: TGTGCCACCAGCAGTGACATTTACTCCTACAATGAGCAGTTCTTC
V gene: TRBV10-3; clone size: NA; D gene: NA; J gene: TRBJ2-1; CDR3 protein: CAISESVRYNEQFF; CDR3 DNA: TGTGCCATCAGTGAGTCGGTTAGATACAATGAGCAGTTCTTC
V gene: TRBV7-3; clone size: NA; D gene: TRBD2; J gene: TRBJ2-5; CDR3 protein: CASSLGGSPQETQYF; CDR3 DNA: TGTGCCAGCAGCTTGGGCGGGAGTCCTCAAGAGACCCAGTACTTC
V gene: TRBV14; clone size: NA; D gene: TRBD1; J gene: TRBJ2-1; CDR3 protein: CASSPSRTGYNEQFF; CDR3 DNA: TGTGCCAGCAGCCCCTCTCGGACAGGTTACAATGAGCAGTTCTTC
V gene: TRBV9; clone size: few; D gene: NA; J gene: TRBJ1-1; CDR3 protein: CASSVGDTEAFF; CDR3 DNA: TGTGCCAGCAGCGTGGGGGACACTGAAGCTTTCTTT
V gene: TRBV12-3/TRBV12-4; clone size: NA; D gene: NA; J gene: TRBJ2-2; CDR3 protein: CASSFRGTGELFF; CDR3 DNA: TGTGCCAGCAGTTTTCGCGGTACCGGGGAGCTGTTTTTT
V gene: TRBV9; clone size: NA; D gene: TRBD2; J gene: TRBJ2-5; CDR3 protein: CASSPAGGGLQETQYF; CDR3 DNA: TGTGCCAGCAGCCCCGCGGGGGGGGGACTTCAAGAGACCCAGTACTTC
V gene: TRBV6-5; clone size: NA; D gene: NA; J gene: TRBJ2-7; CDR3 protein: CASRKRNEQYF; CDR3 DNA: TGTGCCAGTCGTAAACGTAACGAGCAGTACTTC
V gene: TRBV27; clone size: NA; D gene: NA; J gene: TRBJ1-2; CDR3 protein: CASSLRTPPGHGYTF; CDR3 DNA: TGTGCCAGCTCCCTACGGACGCCTCCCGGACATGGCTACACCTTC
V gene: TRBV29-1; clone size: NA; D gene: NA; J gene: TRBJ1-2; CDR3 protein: CSVETAHLYGYTF; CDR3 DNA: TGCAGCGTTGAGACGGCCCATCTCTATGGCTACACCTTC
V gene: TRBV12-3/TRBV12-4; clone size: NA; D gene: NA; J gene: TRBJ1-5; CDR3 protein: CASSSGLQPQHF; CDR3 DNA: TGTGCCAGCAGTAGTGGGTTACAGCCCCAGCATTTT
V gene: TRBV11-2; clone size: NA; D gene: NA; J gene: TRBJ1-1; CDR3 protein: CASSPVAGNTEAFF; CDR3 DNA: TGTGCCAGCAGCCCCGTGGCGGGAAACACTGAAGCTTTCTTT
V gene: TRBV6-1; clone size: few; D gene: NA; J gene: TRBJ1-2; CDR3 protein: CASRSMGDGGYGYTF; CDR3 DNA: TGTGCCAGCAGGTCAATGGGGGATGGTGGCTATGGCTACACCTTC
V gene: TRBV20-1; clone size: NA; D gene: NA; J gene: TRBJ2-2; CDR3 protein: CSASVRGNTGELFF; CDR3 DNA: TGCAGTGCTAGCGTCCGGGGGAACACCGGGGAGCTGTTTTTT
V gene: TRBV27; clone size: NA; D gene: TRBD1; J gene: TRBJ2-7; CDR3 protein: CASSSGQGASYEQYF; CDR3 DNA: TGTGCCAGCAGTTCGGGGCAGGGGGCCTCCTACGAGCAGTACTTC
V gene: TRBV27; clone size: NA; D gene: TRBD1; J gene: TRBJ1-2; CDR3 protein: CASSSTGEAYGYTF; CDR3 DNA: TGTGCCAGCAGTTCGACAGGGGAGGCCTATGGCTACACCTTC
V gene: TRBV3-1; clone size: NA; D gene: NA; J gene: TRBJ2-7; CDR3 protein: CASSQDLRQYF; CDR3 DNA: TGTGCCAGCAGCCAAGATCTGCGGCAGTACTTC